Shown below are 24 T cell receptor beta chains from a single sample sequenced in a study of shared clonotypes between healthy human individuals. Profiled with immunoSEQ multiplex PCR; TCRdb holds only in-frame clones, not every one. The data hold roughly 2,500,000 clones, with roughly 93% observed a single time. The source material was naive CD4+ T cells from PBMCs. The subset is: CD45RA+ positively selected. The receptors derive from a man younger than 35 in good health. Some clones in this sample may be carry-over from other donors' samples.

V and J are TRBV6-5 and TRBJ1-5; D unresolved. CDR1 and CDR2 from the germline V gene are MNHEY and SVGAGI. The CDR3 totals 16 residues. The V and J ends lost 4 bases and 0 bases respectively, with 13 bases between them. Here the CDR3 DNA reads TGTGCCAGCAGTTCCCGAACAGCGGGTAGCAATCAGCCCCAGCATTTT. This encodes CASSSRTAGSNQPQHF.

This clone was detected only a few times. The CDR3 region has the DNA TGTGCCAGCAGTTTATACCCCTCGGACAGGAACACTGAAGCTTTCTTT. This gives the protein CASSLYPSDRNTEAFF. This chain joins TRBV28 and TRBJ1-1; the D gene is possibly TRBD1 (6 bases). This CDR3 is built from 16 residues. V was pared by 1 base and J by 1 base, with 13 bases between. The germline V gene encodes CDR1 MDHEN and CDR2 SYDVKM.

V usage is TRBV7-2 and J usage is TRBJ2-2; D uncertain. This CDR3 region has 17 residues. Trimming removed 1 base from V and 4 bases from J, with 16 bases in between. From germline, CDR1 is SGHTA and CDR2 FQGNSA. CDR3 sequence: CASSLDGRAVGTGELFF. The CDR3 region has the DNA TGTGCCAGCAGCTTAGACGGAAGGGCAGTAGGCACCGGGGAGCTGTTTTTT.

This clone was found a few times. This chain connects TRBV5-1 to TRBJ2-7, with 11 nucleotides matching TRBD1. This CDR3 is built from 16 residues. The V gene's germline CDR1 is SGHRS and CDR2 YFSETQ. V was pared by 0 bases and J by 7 bases, with 9 bases of the junction left unmatched. The chain's CDR3 is CASSLVGRTGGGEQYF. DNA for the CDR3: TGCGCCAGCAGCTTGGTCGGAAGGACAGGGGGCGGAGAGCAGTACTTC.

The chain has TRBV7-2 and TRBJ2-1, with D possibly TRBD1 on 6 matching bases. V gave up 1 base and J gave up 1 base, with 14 bases separating them. CDR1 and CDR2 from the germline V gene are SGHTA and FQGNSA. CDR3 length: 17 amino acids. CDR3 bases: TGTGCCAGCAGCTTAGTCGGCAGGGGTTTATCCTACAATGAGCAGTTCTTC. Its translation: CASSLVGRGLSYNEQFF.

As for this clone: Distinct nucleotide sequences in the sample also encode this CDR3. The chain combines TRBV18 with TRBJ2-1; unclear D gene. Germline lookup yields CDR1 KGHSH and CDR2 LQKENI. Between the trimmed V and J ends, which lost 2 bases and 10 bases, there was a span of 9 bases. This CDR3 has 12 amino acids. The DNA of the CDR3 is TGTGCCAGCTCACCAATTGTGGGGGAGCAGTTCTTC. This encodes CASSPIVGEQFF.

The CDR3 here is CASSRGGWETQYF. CDR3 sequence (DNA): TGTGCCAGCAGCAGAGGGGGTTGGGAGACCCAGTACTTC. The chain couples TRBV28 to TRBJ2-5; perhaps TRBD1 as D (6 bases). Germline lookup yields CDR1 MDHEN and CDR2 SYDVKM. V gave up 6 bases and J gave up 5 bases, with 13 bases separating them. CDR3 size: 13 residues.

The chain uses TRBV5-1 and TRBJ2-3; no clear D. The CDR3 spans 16 residues. Germline lookup yields CDR1 SGHRS and CDR2 YFSETQ. Trimming shortened V by 0 bases and J by 0 bases, and 11 bases separated the two germline ends. CDR3 amino acids: CASSLDPSPSTDTQYF. In nucleotides, the CDR3 is TGCGCCAGCAGCTTGGATCCGTCCCCTAGCACAGATACGCAGTATTTT.

The chain has TRBV5-1 and TRBJ1-4; D is undetermined. V lost 3 bases to trimming and J lost 2 bases, with 8 bases between them. The CDR3 has 14 residues. Germline-derived CDR1 and CDR2 are SGHRS and YFSETQ. The CDR3 sequence is CASSSVGTNEKLFF. DNA for the CDR3: TGCGCCAGCAGCTCGGTCGGGACTAATGAAAAACTGTTTTTT.

The chain is built from TRBV5-1 and TRBJ2-3; tentatively, D is TRBD2 (5 bases). V gave up 5 bases and J gave up 4 bases, with 8 bases separating them. The V gene's germline CDR1 is SGHRS and CDR2 YFSETQ. The CDR3 is 12 residues long. The CDR3 sequence: CASRWEPDTQYF. The CDR3 nucleotides read TGCGCCAGCAGATGGGAGCCAGATACGCAGTATTTT.

This chain uses TRBV7-9 with TRBJ1-1, with TRBD1 identical over 9 bases. V gave up 1 base and J gave up 5 bases; unmatched junction bases: 5. The CDR3 runs to 15 residues. Per the germline V gene, CDR1 is SEHNR and CDR2 is FQNEAQ (reference sequence). The CDR3 protein is CASSLGGGTGTEAFF. As DNA, the CDR3 is TGTGCCAGCAGCTTAGGAGGGGGGACAGGGACTGAAGCTTTCTTT.

This clone came up once. Other DNA variants within this sample encode the same CDR3. The chain links TRBV5-4 to TRBJ2-1; TRBD2 matches 12 bases. Germline CDR1 SGHNT, CDR2 YYREEE (reference sequence). There are 15 residues in the CDR3. The V and J ends lost 3 bases and 3 bases, in that order; junction bases with no gene match: 1. The CDR3 spells CASSSTSGGYNEQFF. The CDR3 DNA reads as TGTGCCAGCAGCTCGACTAGCGGGGGCTACAATGAGCAGTTCTTC. Full variable domain (rest looked up from reference TRBV5-4 and TRBJ2-1): ETGVTQSPTHLIKTRGQQVTLRCSSQSGHNTVSWYQQALGQGPQFIFQYYREEENGRGNFPPRFSGLQFPNYSSELNVNALELDDSALYLCASSSTSGGYNEQFFGPGTRLTVL.

There are a few counts of this clone. Other DNA sequences of this sample code for an identical CDR3. The chain combines TRBV27 with TRBJ1-2, with unresolved D. The CDR3 totals 14 residues. Trimming stripped 3 bases from V and 4 bases from J, with 12 bases between. CDR1 and CDR2 (germline): MNHEY, SMNVEV (reference sequence). CDR3 bases: TGTGCCAGCAGTTTCGTGGCGGGTGGCTATGGCTACACCTTC. It translates to CASSFVAGGYGYTF.

CDR3 DNA: TGTGCCAGCAGCAGAGGGCCAAACGATACGCAGTATTTT. Protein: CASSRGPNDTQYF. The chain recombines TRBV7-2 with TRBJ2-3; D possibly corresponds to TRBD2 (5 bases). The CDR3 has 13 amino acids. The V end was cut by 5 bases, the J end by 6 bases, with 12 bases between. Germline CDR1 and CDR2: SGHTA and FQGNSA. Combining the CDR3 with reference TRBV7-2 and TRBJ2-3 gives the whole variable domain GAGVSQSPSNKVTEKGKDVELRCDPISGHTALYWYRQSLGQGLEFLIYFQGNSAPDKSGLPSDRFSAERTGGSVSTLTIQRTQQEDSAVYLCASSRGPNDTQYFGPGTRLTVL.

V usage is TRBV18 and J usage is TRBJ2-7; 7 positions match TRBD2. Trimming took 2 bases from V and 6 from J; bases not matched to a gene: 10. Looked up from germline, CDR1 is KGHSH and CDR2 is LQKENI. This CDR3 contains 15 residues. CDR3 region: CASSPVTSLGPEQYF. CDR3 DNA sequence: TGTGCCAGCTCACCAGTGACTAGCTTGGGCCCCGAGCAGTACTTC. The complete variable domain, with remaining parts taken from reference TRBV18 and TRBJ2-7, reads NAGVMQNPRHLVRRRGQEARLRCSPMKGHSHVYWYRQLPEEGLKFMVYLQKENIIDESGMPKERFSAEFPKEGPSILRIQQVVRGDSAAYFCASSPVTSLGPEQYFGPGTRLTVT.

The V gene is TRBV7-2, the J gene TRBJ2-3; D may be TRBD1 or TRBD2 (6 bases each). Deletions cut 5 bases from V and 2 bases from J, with 17 bases between. Germline V gene lookup returns CDR1 SGHTA and CDR2 FQGNSA. The CDR3 covers 16 residues. The CDR3 nucleotides read TGTGCCAGCAGCAGGGGGAAGGCGGGGACCACAGATACGCAGTATTTT. It codes for CASSRGKAGTTDTQYF.

The chain joins TRBV30 to TRBJ1-2, with TRBD1 identical over 11 bases. Germline V gene lookup returns CDR1 GTSNPN and CDR2 SVGIG (reference sequence). The CDR3 sequence is 13 residues long. Losses at the gene ends were 3 bases for V and 7 bases for J; bases not matched to a gene: 4. The CDR3 is CAWSGTGGAGYTF. CDR3 DNA: TGTGCCTGGAGCGGGACAGGGGGAGCTGGCTACACCTTC.

This clone was found once. The chain links TRBV28 to TRBJ2-1; 8 nucleotides line up with TRBD2. In germline, CDR1 is MDHEN, CDR2 SYDVKM. The CDR3 has 13 amino acids. The CDR3 DNA reads as TGTGTGACTAGCGAGAGCTCCTACAATGAGCAGTTCTTC. It yields the protein CVTSESSYNEQFF.

This clone was picked up one time. The chain has TRBV30 and TRBJ1-2; D possibly corresponds to TRBD1 (5 bases). CDR3 length equals 14 residues. V lost 0 bases, J lost 2 bases, and 10 bases lay in between. CDR1 is GTSNPN and CDR2 is SVGIG in the germline V gene (reference sequence). The DNA for the CDR3 is TGTGCCTGGAGTGTAATGGGGCCGAACTATGGCTACACCTTC. The encoded protein is CAWSVMGPNYGYTF.

The chain couples TRBV5-1 to TRBJ1-3; maybe TRBD1 (5 bases). In germline, CDR1 is SGHRS, CDR2 YFSETQ. V lost 4 bases to trimming and J lost 0 bases, with 14 bases between them. The CDR3 runs 16 residues. The CDR3 is CASSGMTASSGNTIYF. The CDR3 coding sequence is TGCGCCAGCAGCGGGATGACAGCTTCCTCTGGAAACACCATATATTTT.

V and J are TRBV29-1 and TRBJ2-7; D may correspond to TRBD1 or TRBD2 (7 bases each). The germline CDR1 and CDR2 sequences are SQVTM and ANQGSEA. V was cut by 7 bases and J by 8 bases, with 15 bases left in between. CDR3 length equals 11 residues. The DNA for the CDR3 is TGCAGCGCCCACCAGGGGGGGCAGCAGTACTTC. The encoded protein is CSAHQGGQQYF.

The chain joins TRBV29-1 to TRBJ2-5, with D perhaps matching TRBD2 (7 bases). V lost 8 bases and J lost 5, with 21 bases in between. CDR3 length: 14 amino acids. CDR1 SQVTM and CDR2 ANQGSEA come from the germline V gene. The CDR3 bases are TGCAGCTTCACCCGAGGGGGGGGTCGGGAGACCCAGTACTTC. Translated: CSFTRGGGRETQYF. Supplemented by reference TRBV29-1 and TRBJ2-5, the full variable domain reads SAVISQKPSRDICQRGTSLTIQCQVDSQVTMMFWYRQQPGQSLTLIATANQGSEATYESGFVIDKFPISRPNLTFSTLTVSNMSPEDSSIYLCSFTRGGGRETQYFGPGTRLLVL.

The V call is TRBV27, the J call TRBJ2-3; D might be TRBD1 (6 bases). The CDR3 loop spans 14 amino acids. The V gene's germline CDR1 is MNHEY and CDR2 SMNVEV (reference sequence). Trimming took 7 bases from V and 0 from J, leaving 11 bases between them. CDR3 sequence (DNA): TGTGCCAGCACAAGGGGGTCTAGCACAGATACGCAGTATTTT. Its protein product is CASTRGSSTDTQYF.

This clone was found once. The J gene is TRBJ2-7, the V gene TRBV7-8; tentatively, D is TRBD1 (6 bases). The V and J ends lost 4 bases and 4 bases respectively, with 17 bases between them. Germline CDR1 and CDR2: SGHVS and FQNEAQ. CDR3 length: 15 amino acids. CDR3 residues: CASSSRRDTAYEQYF. The CDR3 bases are TGTGCCAGCAGCTCCCGACGGGACACGGCGTACGAGCAGTACTTC.